One and the same sample provided the 11 T cell receptor beta chains below, sequenced in a study of shared T cell receptors in the human thymus. Method: immunoSEQ multiplex PCR; TCRdb's copy keeps in-frame clones and lacks some. The data show hundreds of thousands of clones, with around 89% seen just once and 0.01% held by the top ten. The data were also submitted as part of a second study, on human thymus T cells.

The sequenced sample was thymocytes. The receptors come from a boy under two years old with a congenital heart defect.

CDR3 sequence reads: CSVEGGGNYEQYF. The CDR3 DNA is TGCAGCGTTGAAGGAGGGGGAAACTACGAGCAGTACTTC. The chain combines TRBV29-1 with TRBJ2-7, with D possibly TRBD1 on 6 matching bases. V was cut by 1 base and J by 3 bases, with 10 bases left in between. This CDR3 is built from 13 residues. CDR1 is SQVTM and CDR2 is ANQGSEA in the germline V gene.

The chain carries TRBV11-2 and TRBJ2-1, with D possibly matching TRBD2 (6 bases). CDR1 and CDR2 from the germline V gene are SGHAT and FQNNGV. The V and J ends lost 5 bases and 2 bases respectively, with 16 bases between them. This CDR3 has 16 amino acids. CDR3 DNA sequence: TGTGCCAGCAGCCTCAGGAGGGGAGCGGCCTACAATGAGCAGTTCTTC. Its protein is CASSLRRGAAYNEQFF.

Notes on this clone: This same CDR3 is encoded by further DNA sequences in the sample. The chain combines TRBV9 with TRBJ2-7; TRBD2 agrees at 7 bases. Per the germline V gene, CDR1 is SGDLS and CDR2 is YYNGEE. CDR3 size: 17 residues. The V segment lost 4 bases and the J segment 1 base; nucleotides outside the gene matches: 14. The CDR3 nucleotides are TGTGCCAGCAGCCAGGGAGGGGACGCTCCTCGGTCCTACGAGCAGTACTTC. This codes for CASSQGGDAPRSYEQYF.

The rearrangement joins TRBV14 to TRBJ2-5; the match to TRBD2 covers 13 bases. Trimming at V came to 5 bases and at J to 4 bases, leaving 4 bases not matched to a gene. The CDR3 has 15 residues. CDR1 is SGHDN and CDR2 is FVKESK in the germline V gene. This CDR3 reads CASSTRTSGRETQYF. CDR3 DNA: TGTGCCAGCAGCACACGGACTAGCGGGAGAGAGACCCAGTACTTC.

J is TRBJ2-3 and V is TRBV4-1, with D unresolved. Germline CDR1 is MGHRA and CDR2 is YSYEKL. Deletions cut 4 bases from V and 4 bases from J, with 12 bases between. The CDR3 has 14 residues. In nucleotides, the CDR3 is TGCGCCAGCAGCCCAATAAACAGCCCAGATACGCAGTATTTT. The encoded protein is CASSPINSPDTQYF.

This clone was recorded only once. The J gene is TRBJ1-2, the V gene TRBV27; D possibly corresponds to TRBD1 (6 bases). The germline V gene encodes CDR1 MNHEY and CDR2 SMNVEV (reference sequence). This CDR3 comprises 17 residues. Trimming cost V 5 bases and J 3 bases, with 22 bases left between them. The chain's CDR3 is CASSPKGGPYRDYGYTF. The CDR3, as DNA: TGTGCCAGCAGTCCCAAGGGCGGGCCGTACAGGGACTATGGCTACACCTTC.

The V and J genes are TRBV10-2 and TRBJ2-3, with 10 positions matching TRBD2. The CDR3 is made up of 16 amino acids. V dropped 7 bases and J dropped 5; count of bases not matched to a gene: 12. The germline CDR1 and CDR2 sequences are WSHSY and SAAADI. CDR3 sequence: CASISGTSATGDTQYF. The CDR3 DNA sequence: TGCGCCAGCATCAGCGGGACTAGCGCTACGGGAGATACGCAGTATTTT.

This chain links TRBV4-1 with TRBJ1-1; D perhaps matches TRBD1 (5 bases). Germline CDR1 reads MGHRA; CDR2 reads YSYEKL. V shed 0 bases and J shed 5 bases, with 13 bases lying between them. The CDR3 extends over 15 amino acids. For the CDR3, the DNA is TGCGCCAGCAGCCAAGATTCCGGGGGAAAGACTGAAGCTTTCTTT. It specifies CASSQDSGGKTEAFF.

The chain links TRBV28 to TRBJ2-6; D is perhaps TRBD2 (6 bases). V was cut by 7 bases and J by 0 bases, with 19 bases left in between. Germline loops: CDR1 MDHEN, CDR2 SYDVKM. The CDR3 is 18 amino acids. CDR3 residues: CASKAGLFTSSGANVLTF. DNA for the CDR3: TGTGCCAGCAAAGCGGGCCTCTTTACTTCCTCTGGGGCCAACGTCCTGACTTTC.

The J gene is TRBJ1-3, the V gene TRBV7-5; TRBD1 reflects the table's D call only, with no check against the DNA. TRBV7-5 is deemed a pseudogene. The CDR3 extends over 20 amino acids. The CDR3 DNA sequence: TGTGTCAGAAGCCGTAAACAGGGGCGGACGGACAGCAGCTCTGGAAACACCATATATTTT. It is translated as CVRSRKQGRTDSSSGNTIYF.

The rearrangement uses TRBV30 and TRBJ2-7, with 7 bases that match TRBD2. The germline gives CDR1 GTSNPN, CDR2 SVGIG (reference sequence). Trimming cost V 7 bases and J 0 bases; bases outside gene matches: 18. This CDR3 contains 17 residues. Here the CDR3 DNA reads TGTGCCTACGGACACGTCGTGGGGGGGAGGAGCTCCTACGAGCAGTACTTC. This codes for CAYGHVVGGRSSYEQYF.